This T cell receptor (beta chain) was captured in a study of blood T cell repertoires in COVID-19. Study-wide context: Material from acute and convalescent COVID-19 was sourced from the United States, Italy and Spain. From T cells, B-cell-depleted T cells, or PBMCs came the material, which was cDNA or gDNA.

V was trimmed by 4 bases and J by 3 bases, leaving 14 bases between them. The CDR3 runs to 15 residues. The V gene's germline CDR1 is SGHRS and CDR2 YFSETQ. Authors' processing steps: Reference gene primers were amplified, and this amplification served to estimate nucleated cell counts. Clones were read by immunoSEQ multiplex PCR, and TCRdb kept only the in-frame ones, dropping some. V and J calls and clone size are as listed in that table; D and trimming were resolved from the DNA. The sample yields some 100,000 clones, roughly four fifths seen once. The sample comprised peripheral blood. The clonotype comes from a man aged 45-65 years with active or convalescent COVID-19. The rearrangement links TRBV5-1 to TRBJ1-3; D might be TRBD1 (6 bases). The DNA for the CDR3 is TGCGCCAGCAGCGACGGCGACAGGCATGGAAACACCATATATTTT. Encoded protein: CASSDGDRHGNTIYF.